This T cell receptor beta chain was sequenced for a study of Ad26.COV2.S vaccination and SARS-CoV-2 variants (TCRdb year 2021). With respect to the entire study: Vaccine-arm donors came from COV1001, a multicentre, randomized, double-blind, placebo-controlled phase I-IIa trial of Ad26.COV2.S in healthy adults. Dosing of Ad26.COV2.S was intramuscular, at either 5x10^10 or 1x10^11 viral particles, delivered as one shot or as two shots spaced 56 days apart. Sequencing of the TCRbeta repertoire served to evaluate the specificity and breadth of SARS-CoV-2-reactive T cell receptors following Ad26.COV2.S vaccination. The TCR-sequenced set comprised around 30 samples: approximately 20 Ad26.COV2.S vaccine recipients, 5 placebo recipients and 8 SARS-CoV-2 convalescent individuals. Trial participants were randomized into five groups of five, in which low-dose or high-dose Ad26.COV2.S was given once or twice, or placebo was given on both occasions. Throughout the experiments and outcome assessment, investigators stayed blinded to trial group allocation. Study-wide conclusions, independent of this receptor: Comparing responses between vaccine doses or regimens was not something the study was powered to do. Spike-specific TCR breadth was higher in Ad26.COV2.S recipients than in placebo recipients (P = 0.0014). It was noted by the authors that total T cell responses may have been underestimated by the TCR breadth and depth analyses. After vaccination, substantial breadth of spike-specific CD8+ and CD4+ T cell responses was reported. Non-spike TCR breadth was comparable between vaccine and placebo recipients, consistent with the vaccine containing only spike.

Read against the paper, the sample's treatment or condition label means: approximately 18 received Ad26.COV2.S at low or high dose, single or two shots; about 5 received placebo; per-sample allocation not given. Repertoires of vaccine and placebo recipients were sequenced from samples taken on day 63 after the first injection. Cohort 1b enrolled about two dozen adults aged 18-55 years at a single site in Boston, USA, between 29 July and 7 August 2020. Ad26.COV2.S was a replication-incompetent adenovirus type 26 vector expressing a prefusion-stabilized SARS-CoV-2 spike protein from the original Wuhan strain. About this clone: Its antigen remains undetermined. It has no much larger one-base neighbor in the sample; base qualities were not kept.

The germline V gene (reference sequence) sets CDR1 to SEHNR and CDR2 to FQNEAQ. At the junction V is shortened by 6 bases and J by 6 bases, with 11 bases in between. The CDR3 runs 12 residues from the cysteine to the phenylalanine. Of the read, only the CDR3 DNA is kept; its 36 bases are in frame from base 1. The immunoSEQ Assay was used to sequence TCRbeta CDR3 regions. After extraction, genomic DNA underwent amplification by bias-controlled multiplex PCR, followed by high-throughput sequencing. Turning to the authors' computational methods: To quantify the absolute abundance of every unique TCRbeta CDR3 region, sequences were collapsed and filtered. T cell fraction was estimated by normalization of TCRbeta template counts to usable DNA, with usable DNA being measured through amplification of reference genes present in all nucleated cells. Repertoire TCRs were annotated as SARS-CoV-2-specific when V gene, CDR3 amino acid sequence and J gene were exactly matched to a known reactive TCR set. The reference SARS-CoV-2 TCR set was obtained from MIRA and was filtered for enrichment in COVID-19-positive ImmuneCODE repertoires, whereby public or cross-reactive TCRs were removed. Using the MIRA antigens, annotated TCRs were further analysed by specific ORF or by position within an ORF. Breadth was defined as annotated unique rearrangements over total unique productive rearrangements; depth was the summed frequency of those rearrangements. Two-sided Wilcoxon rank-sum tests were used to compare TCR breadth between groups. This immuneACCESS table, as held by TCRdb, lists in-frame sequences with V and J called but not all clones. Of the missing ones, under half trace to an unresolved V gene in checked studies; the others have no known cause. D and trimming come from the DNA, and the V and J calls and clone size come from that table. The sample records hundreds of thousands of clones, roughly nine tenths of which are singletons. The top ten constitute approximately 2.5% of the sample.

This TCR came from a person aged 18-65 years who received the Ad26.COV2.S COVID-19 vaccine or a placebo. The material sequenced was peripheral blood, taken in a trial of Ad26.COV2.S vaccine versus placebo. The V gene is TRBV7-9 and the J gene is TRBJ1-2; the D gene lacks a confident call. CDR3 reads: CASSPTGNGYTF. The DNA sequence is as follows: TGTGCCAGCAGTCCCACGGGGAATGGCTACACCTTC.